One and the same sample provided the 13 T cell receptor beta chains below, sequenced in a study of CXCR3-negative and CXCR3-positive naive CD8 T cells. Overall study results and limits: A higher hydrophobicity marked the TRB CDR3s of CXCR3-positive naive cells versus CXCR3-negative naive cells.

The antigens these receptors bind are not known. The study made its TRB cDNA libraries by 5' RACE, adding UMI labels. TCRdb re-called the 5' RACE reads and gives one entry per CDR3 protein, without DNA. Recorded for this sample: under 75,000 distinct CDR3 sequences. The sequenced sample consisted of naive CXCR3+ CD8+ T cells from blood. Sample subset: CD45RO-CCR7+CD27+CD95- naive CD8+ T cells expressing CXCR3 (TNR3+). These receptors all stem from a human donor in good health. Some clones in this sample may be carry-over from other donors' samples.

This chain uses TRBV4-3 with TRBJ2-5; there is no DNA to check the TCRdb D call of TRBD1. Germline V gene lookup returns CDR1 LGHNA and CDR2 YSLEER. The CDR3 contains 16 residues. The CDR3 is CASSQDSGGGQETQYF.

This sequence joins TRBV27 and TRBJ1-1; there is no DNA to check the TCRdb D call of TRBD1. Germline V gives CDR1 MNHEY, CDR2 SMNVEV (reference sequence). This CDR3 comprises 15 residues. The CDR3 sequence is CASSLVRERGTEAFF.

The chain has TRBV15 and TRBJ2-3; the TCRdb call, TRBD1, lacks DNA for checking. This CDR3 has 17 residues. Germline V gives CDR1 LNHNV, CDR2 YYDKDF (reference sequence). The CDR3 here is CDTSRGSDRQIADTQYF.

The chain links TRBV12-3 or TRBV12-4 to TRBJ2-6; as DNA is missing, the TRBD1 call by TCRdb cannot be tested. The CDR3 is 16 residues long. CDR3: CASTPGAGAGANVLTF.

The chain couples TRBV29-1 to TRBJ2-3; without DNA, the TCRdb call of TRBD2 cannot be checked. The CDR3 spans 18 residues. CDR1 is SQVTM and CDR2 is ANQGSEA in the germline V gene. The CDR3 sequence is CSVEDRLAGGPSGNTQYF.

The CDR3 region is CASTNPTRFYTEAFF. The rearrangement joins TRBV12-3 or TRBV12-4 to TRBJ1-1. CDR3 length equals 15 residues.

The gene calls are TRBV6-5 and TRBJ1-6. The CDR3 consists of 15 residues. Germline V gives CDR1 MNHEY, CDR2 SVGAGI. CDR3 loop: CASRGPTVGFAPLHF.

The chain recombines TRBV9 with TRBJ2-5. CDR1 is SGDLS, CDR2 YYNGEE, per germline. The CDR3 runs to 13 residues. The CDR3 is CASSVVGAETQYF.

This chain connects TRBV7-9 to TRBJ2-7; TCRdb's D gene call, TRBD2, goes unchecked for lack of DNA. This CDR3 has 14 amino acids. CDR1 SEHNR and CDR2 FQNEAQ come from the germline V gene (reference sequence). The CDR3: CASSDSRESREQYF. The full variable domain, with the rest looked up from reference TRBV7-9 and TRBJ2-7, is DTGVSQNPRHKITKRGQNVTFRCDPISEHNRLYWYRQTLGQGPEFLTYFQNEAQLEKSRLLSDRFSAERPKGSFSTLEIQRTEQGDSAMYLCASSDSRESREQYFGPGTRLTVT.

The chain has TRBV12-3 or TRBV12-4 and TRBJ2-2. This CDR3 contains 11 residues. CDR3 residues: CASRITGELFF.

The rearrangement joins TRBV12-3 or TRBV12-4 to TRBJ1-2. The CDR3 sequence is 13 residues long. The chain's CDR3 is CASSLETSYGYTF.

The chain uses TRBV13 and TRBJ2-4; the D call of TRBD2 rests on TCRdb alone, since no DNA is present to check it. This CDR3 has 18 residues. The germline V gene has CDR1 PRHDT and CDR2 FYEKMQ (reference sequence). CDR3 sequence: CASSPTSSSGLAKNIQYF.

The CDR3 loop is CASILGYGGDIQYF. The chain has TRBV2 and TRBJ2-4. CDR1 is SNHLY and CDR2 is FYNNEI in the germline V gene. This CDR3 spans 14 amino acids.